This TCR beta chain was sequenced in a study of blood T cell repertoires in COVID-19. Study summary: Acute and convalescent COVID-19 samples came from the United States, Italy and Spain. From T cells, B-cell-depleted T cells, or PBMCs came the material, which was cDNA or gDNA.

V shed 0 bases and J 6 bases; nucleotides not matched to a gene: 5. Germline V gene lookup returns CDR1 SGHRS and CDR2 YFSETQ. CDR3 length equals 16 residues. This clone was recorded once. Original methodology: Estimated nucleated cell counts came from reference gene primer amplification. TCRdb keeps only in-frame clones here, not all; method: immunoSEQ multiplex PCR. That table supplies the V and J calls and clone size; D and trimming were determined from the DNA. Counted here are some 160,000 clones, approximately 80% occurring once; the ten biggest clones make up approximately 1.4%. The V call is TRBV5-1, the J call TRBJ2-3, with 12 bases aligning to TRBD2. The sequencing sample was made of peripheral blood. The sequence was collected from a human donor in a cohort sampled during active COVID-19. The CDR3 coding sequence is TGCGCCAGCAGCTTGGGGCTAGCGGGAGGGTCGGATACGCAGTATTTT. It translates to CASSLGLAGGSDTQYF.